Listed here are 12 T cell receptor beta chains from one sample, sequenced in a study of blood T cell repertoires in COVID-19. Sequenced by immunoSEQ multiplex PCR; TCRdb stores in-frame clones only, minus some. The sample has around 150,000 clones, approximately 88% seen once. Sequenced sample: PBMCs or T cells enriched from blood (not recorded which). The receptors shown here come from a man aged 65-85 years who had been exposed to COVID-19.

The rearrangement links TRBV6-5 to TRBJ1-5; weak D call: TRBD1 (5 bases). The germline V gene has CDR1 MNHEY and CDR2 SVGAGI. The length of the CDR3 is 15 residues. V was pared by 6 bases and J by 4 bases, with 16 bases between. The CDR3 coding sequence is TGTGCCAGCAGACCGGGACTACTCAGTAATCAGCCCCAGCATTTT. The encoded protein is CASRPGLLSNQPQHF.

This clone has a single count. CDR3 region: CAISESQRGNQPQHF. The CDR3 nucleotides read TGTGCCATCAGTGAGTCTCAGAGGGGGAATCAGCCCCAGCATTTT. The V gene is TRBV10-3, the J gene TRBJ1-5, with D tentatively TRBD1 (6 bases). Trimming removed 0 bases from V and 4 bases from J, with 10 bases in between. This CDR3 is 15 amino acids long. CDR1 and CDR2 from the germline V gene are ENHRY and SYGVKD.

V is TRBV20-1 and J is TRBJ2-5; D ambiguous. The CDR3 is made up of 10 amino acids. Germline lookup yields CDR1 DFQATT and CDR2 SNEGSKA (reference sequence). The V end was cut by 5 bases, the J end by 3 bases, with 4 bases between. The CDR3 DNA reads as TGCAGTGCTGTCAAAGAGACCCAGTACTTC. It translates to CSAVKETQYF.

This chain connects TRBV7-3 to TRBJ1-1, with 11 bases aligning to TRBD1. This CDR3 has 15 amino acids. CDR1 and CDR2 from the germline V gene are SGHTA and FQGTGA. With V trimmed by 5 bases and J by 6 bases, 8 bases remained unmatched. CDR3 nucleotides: TGTGCCAGCAGCCCCAGGACAGGGGGCCGAGCTGAAGCTTTCTTT. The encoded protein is CASSPRTGGRAEAFF. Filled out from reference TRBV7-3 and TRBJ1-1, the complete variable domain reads GAGVSQTPSNKVTEKGKYVELRCDPISGHTALYWYRQSLGQGPEFLIYFQGTGAADDSGLPNDRFFAVRPEGSVSTLKIQRTERGDSAVYLCASSPRTGGRAEAFFGQGTRLTVV.

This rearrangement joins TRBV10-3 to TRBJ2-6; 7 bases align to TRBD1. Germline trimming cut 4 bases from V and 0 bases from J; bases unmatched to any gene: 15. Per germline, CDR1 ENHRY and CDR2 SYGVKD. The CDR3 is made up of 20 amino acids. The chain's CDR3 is CAISAVPMGQSSSGANVLTF. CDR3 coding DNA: TGTGCCATCAGTGCCGTACCGATGGGACAGAGTAGCTCTGGGGCCAACGTCCTGACTTTC.

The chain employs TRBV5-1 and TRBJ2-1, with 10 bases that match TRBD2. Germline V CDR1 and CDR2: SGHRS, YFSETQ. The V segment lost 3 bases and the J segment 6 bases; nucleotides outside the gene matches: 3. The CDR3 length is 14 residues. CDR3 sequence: CASSWTSGPNEQFF. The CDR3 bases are TGCGCCAGCAGCTGGACTAGCGGTCCCAATGAGCAGTTCTTC.

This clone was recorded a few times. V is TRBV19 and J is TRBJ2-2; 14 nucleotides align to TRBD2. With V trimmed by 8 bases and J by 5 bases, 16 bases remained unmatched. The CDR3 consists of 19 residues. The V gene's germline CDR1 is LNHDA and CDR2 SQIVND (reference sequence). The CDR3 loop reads CASQRGLAGVARGTGELFF. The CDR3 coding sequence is TGTGCCAGTCAGAGGGGACTAGCGGGAGTCGCGAGGGGGACCGGGGAGCTGTTTTTT. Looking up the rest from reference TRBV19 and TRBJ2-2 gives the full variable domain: DGGITQSPKYLFRKEGQNVTLSCEQNLNHDAMYWYRQDPGQGLRLIYYSQIVNDFQKGDIAEGYSVSREKKESFPLTVTSAQKNPTAFYLCASQRGLAGVARGTGELFFGEGSRLTVL.

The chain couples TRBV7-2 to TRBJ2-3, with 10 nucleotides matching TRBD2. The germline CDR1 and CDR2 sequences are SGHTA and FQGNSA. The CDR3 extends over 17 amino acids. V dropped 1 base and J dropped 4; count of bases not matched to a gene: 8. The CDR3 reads CASSLVVASGGADTQYF. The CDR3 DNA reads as TGTGCCAGCAGCTTAGTGGTGGCTAGCGGGGGAGCAGATACGCAGTATTTT.

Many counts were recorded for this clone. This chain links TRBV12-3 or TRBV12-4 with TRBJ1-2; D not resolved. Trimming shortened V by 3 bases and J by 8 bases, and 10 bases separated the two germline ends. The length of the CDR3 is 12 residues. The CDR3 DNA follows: TGTGCCAGCAGTTTCGGTTGGCGGGGCTACACCTTC. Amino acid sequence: CASSFGWRGYTF.

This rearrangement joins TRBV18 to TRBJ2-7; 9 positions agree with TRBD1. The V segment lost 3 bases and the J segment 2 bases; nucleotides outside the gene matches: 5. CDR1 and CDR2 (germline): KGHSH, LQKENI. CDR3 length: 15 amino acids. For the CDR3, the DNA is TGTGCCAGCTCACCTCCGGGACAGGGTACCTACGAGCAGTACTTC. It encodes CASSPPGQGTYEQYF.

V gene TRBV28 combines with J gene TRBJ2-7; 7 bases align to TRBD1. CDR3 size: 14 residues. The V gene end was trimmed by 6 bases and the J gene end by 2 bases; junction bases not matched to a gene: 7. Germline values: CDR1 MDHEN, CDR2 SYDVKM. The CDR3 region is CASSTGTVAYEQYF. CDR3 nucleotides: TGTGCCAGCAGCACCGGGACAGTAGCCTACGAGCAGTACTTC.

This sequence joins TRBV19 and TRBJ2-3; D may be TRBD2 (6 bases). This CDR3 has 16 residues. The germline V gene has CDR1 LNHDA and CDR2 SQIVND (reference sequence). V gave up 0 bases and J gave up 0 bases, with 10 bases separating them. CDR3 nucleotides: TGTGCCAGTAGTATAGATGGCGGGGTAAGCACAGATACGCAGTATTTT. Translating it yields CASSIDGGVSTDTQYF.